The 25 T cell receptor beta chains presented below share a single source sample, sequenced in a study of regulatory T cells in long-lasting Graves disease. In building TCR beta libraries, iRepertoire HTBI primers were used together with Arm-PCR of CDR3 regions. In TCRdb, the multiplex PCR reads were re-called with MiXCR into one record per CDR3 protein. The table records 350,000 to 500,000 distinct CDR3 sequences, 11% to 15% of them present only once. Sample time point: newly diagnosed GD, antithyroid drugs for less than 3 months. The TCR library was made from RNA extracted from PBMCs. In addition, the sample was reused for a study of T cells in Graves' hyperthyroidism and ophthalmopathy.

Sample: peripheral blood mononuclear cells (PBMCs), taken at new diagnosis, from a patient treated with antithyroid drugs. These receptor sequences come from a woman between 45 and 65 years old with Graves disease.

The chain combines TRBV19 with TRBJ2-1; no clear D gene. Germline CDR1 and CDR2: LNHDA and SQIVND (reference sequence). The germline V and J ends were trimmed by 3 bases and 2 bases, with 14 bases remaining between them. This CDR3 region has 16 residues. The CDR3 loop is CASSIIPYPAYNEQFF. DNA of the CDR3: TGTGCCAGTAGTATCATCCCCTATCCCGCCTACAATGAGCAGTTCTTC. The full variable domain, completed using reference TRBV19 and TRBJ2-1, is DGGITQSPKYLFRKEGQNVTLSCEQNLNHDAMYWYRQDPGQGLRLIYYSQIVNDFQKGDIAEGYSVSREKKESFPLTVTSAQKNPTAFYLCASSIIPYPAYNEQFFGPGTRLTVL.

Many counts were recorded for this clonotype. The chain has TRBV6-2 or TRBV6-3 and TRBJ2-3; D may correspond to TRBD1 or TRBD2 (5 bases each). This CDR3 spans 14 amino acids. The germline CDR1 and CDR2 sequences are MNHEY and SVGEGT. Trimming took off 1 base at V and 1 base at J, with 6 bases between the two ends. This CDR3 reads CASSYLGGTDTQYF. In DNA form, the CDR3 reads TGTGCCAGCAGTTACTTGGGGGGCACAGATACGCAGTATTTT.

This clonotype has at least ten counts. J is TRBJ2-4 and V is TRBV11-2; tentative D call: TRBD2 (6 bases). Looked up from germline, CDR1 is SGHAT and CDR2 is FQNNGV. Trimming took off 5 bases at V and 1 base at J, with 12 bases between the two ends. The CDR3 spans 15 residues. This CDR3 is CASSTRGGAKNIQYF. CDR3 coding DNA: TGTGCCAGCAGCACGCGTGGGGGGGCCAAAAACATTCAGTACTTC. Together with reference TRBV11-2 and TRBJ2-4, the CDR3 gives the full variable domain: EAGVAQSPRYKIIEKRQSVAFWCNPISGHATLYWYQQILGQGPKLLIQFQNNGVVDDSQLPKDRFSAERLKGVDSTLKIQPAKLEDSAVYLCASSTRGGAKNIQYFGAGTRLSVL.

This clonotype was observed at least ten times. The genes are TRBV5-6 and TRBJ2-1; 7 bases fit TRBD2. CDR3 length: 15 amino acids. Germline V CDR1 and CDR2: SGHDT, YYEEEE. J lost 9 bases, V lost 0 bases, and 9 bases had no gene match. The CDR3 region is CASSLVAGDWGEQFF. CDR3 coding DNA: TGTGCCAGCAGCTTGGTGGCGGGAGATTGGGGTGAGCAGTTCTTC.

V and J are TRBV20-1 and TRBJ2-3; D gene ambiguous. Germline V CDR1 and CDR2: DFQATT, SNEGSKA (reference sequence). The CDR3 runs 15 residues. The germline V and J ends were trimmed by 3 bases and 0 bases, with 13 bases remaining between them. The CDR3: CSASMIADSTDTQYF. The DNA for the CDR3 is TGCAGTGCTAGTATGATTGCGGACAGCACAGATACGCAGTATTTT.

This clonotype has ten or more counts. V is TRBV28 and J is TRBJ2-5; D is unclear. Looked up from germline, CDR1 is MDHEN and CDR2 is SYDVKM. CDR3 length equals 11 residues. The V gene lost 3 bases and the J gene lost 5 bases, with 4 bases spanning the gap. The CDR3 reads CASSFVETQYF. The CDR3 DNA follows: TGTGCCAGCAGTTTCGTGGAGACCCAGTACTTC.

The genes are TRBV3-1 and TRBJ2-3, with no clear D. CDR1 is LGHDT and CDR2 is YNNKEL in the germline V gene (reference sequence). The length of the CDR3 is 14 residues. V lost 1 base and J lost 6, with 11 bases in between. The CDR3 nucleotides are TGTGCCAGCAGCCAAGCTAAGACGGGCGATACGCAGTATTTT. Encoded protein: CASSQAKTGDTQYF.

The rearrangement joins TRBV19 to TRBJ2-4; the D call may be TRBD1 or TRBD2 (5 bases each). The CDR3 has 14 residues. V dropped 3 bases and J dropped 5 bases, with 11 bases sitting between them. CDR1 and CDR2 (germline): LNHDA, SQIVND (reference sequence). Here the CDR3 DNA reads TGTGCCAGTAGTATTAGTAGGGACCAAAACATTCAGTACTTC. Amino acid sequence: CASSISRDQNIQYF.

The CDR3 DNA reads TGTGCCAGCAGAGAAGCGGGTTCACCCCTCCACTTT. Protein: CASREAGSPLHF. The chain has TRBV7-8 and TRBJ1-6; D gene ambiguous. The CDR3 runs 12 residues. V lost 6 bases to trimming and J lost 9 bases, with 9 bases between them. The germline CDR1 and CDR2 sequences are SGHVS and FQNEAQ.

This clonotype appeared many times. This rearrangement joins TRBV20-1 to TRBJ2-7; 10 bases agree with TRBD1. The CDR3 sequence is 14 residues long. V dropped 4 bases and J dropped 4; count of bases not matched to a gene: 7. Per the germline V gene, CDR1 is DFQATT and CDR2 is SNEGSKA (reference sequence). This CDR3 is CSAMTGTGVYEQYF. CDR3 DNA sequence: TGCAGTGCTATGACCGGGACAGGGGTTTACGAGCAGTACTTC.

Many counts were recorded for this clonotype. The chain recombines TRBV10-3 with TRBJ2-1, with 7 bases lining up with TRBD1. V trimming: 4 bases; J trimming: 1 base; junction bases outside the gene matches: 7. The CDR3 has 16 residues. Germline lookup yields CDR1 ENHRY and CDR2 SYGVKD. In DNA form, the CDR3 reads TGTGCCATCAGTGCCCTCGGGACAGCATCCTACAATGAGCAGTTCTTC. It encodes CAISALGTASYNEQFF.

This clonotype was recorded at least ten times. V usage is TRBV27 and J usage is TRBJ2-6; no clear D gene. The CDR3 spans 17 residues. Trimming pared 6 bases from V and 0 bases from J, leaving 15 bases between. Germline V gene lookup returns CDR1 MNHEY and CDR2 SMNVEV (reference sequence). CDR3 region: CASRGWGTRSGANVLTF. CDR3 nucleotides: TGTGCCAGCAGAGGGTGGGGAACGCGCTCTGGGGCCAACGTCCTGACTTTC.

This clonotype was counted at least ten times. The rearrangement links TRBV7-8 to TRBJ1-5; perhaps TRBD1 as D (5 bases). V lost 5 bases to trimming and J lost 6 bases, with 20 bases between them. Germline V gives CDR1 SGHVS, CDR2 FQNEAQ. CDR3 length: 16 residues. CDR3 protein: CASSADRGSVRQPQHF. CDR3 coding DNA: TGTGCCAGCAGCGCCGACCGGGGGTCGGTTCGTCAGCCCCAGCATTTT.

With respect to this clonotype: A much larger clone lies one base from this, so it may be a read error. The genes are TRBV30 and TRBJ2-5; D not resolved. Looked up from germline, CDR1 is GTSNPN and CDR2 is SVGIG (reference sequence). The CDR3 covers 15 residues. The ends were cut back, 2 bases at V and 13 bases at J, with 26 bases in the middle. The CDR3 DNA follows: TGTGCCTGGAGTAGACCTCCTGAGGCCAAAAACATTCCGTACTTC. Amino acids: CAWSRPPEAKNIPYF. Complete variable domain (other parts from reference TRBV30 and TRBJ2-5): SQTIHQWPATLVQPVGSPLSLECTVEGTSNPNLYWYRQAAGRGLQLLFYSVGIGQISSEVPQNLSASRPQDRQFILSSKKLLLSDSGFYLCAWSRPPEAKNIPYFGPGTRLLVL.

The chain links TRBV11-2 to TRBJ2-3; 9 bases are shared with TRBD2. The CDR3 is 16 residues long. V lost 2 bases and J lost 7; bases outside the gene matches: 10. Germline V gene data show CDR1 as SGHAT and CDR2 as FQNNGV. The CDR3 DNA follows: TGTGCCAGCAGCTTAAGTAGCGGGAGAACGTTGAATACGCAGTATTTT. This sequence encodes CASSLSSGRTLNTQYF.

For this clonotype: This could be a read error, since a much larger clone is one nucleotide away. The chain employs TRBV30 and TRBJ2-1; the match to TRBD2 covers 10 bases. Germline V gene data show CDR1 as GTSNPN and CDR2 as SVGIG (reference sequence). The CDR3 runs to 13 residues. The ends lost 8 bases at V and 8 bases at J; junction bases unmatched: 9. The CDR3 region has the DNA TGTGCCCGTCAGCGGGAGGGGAACGATGAGCAGTTCTTC. It specifies CARQREGNDEQFF.

The chain carries TRBV5-6 and TRBJ1-2, with D perhaps matching TRBD1 (6 bases). Between the trimmed V and J ends, which lost 4 bases and 8 bases, there was a span of 15 bases. The germline V gene has CDR1 SGHDT and CDR2 YYEEEE. The CDR3 runs 13 residues. This CDR3 reads CASSTGGVWGYTF. CDR3 DNA: TGTGCCAGCAGCACGGGGGGCGTGTGGGGCTACACCTTC.

The rearrangement uses TRBV7-3 and TRBJ2-7; 8 nucleotides agree with TRBD2. Germline-derived CDR1 and CDR2 are SGHTA and FQGTGA. J was trimmed by 0 bases and V by 5 bases; bases with no gene match: 6. CDR3 length: 15 amino acids. This CDR3 is CASSLLAGNSYEQYF. CDR3 sequence (DNA): TGTGCCAGCAGCCTTTTAGCGGGAAACTCCTACGAGCAGTACTTC.

The genes are TRBV28 and TRBJ1-5; 8 positions match TRBD1. Germline loops: CDR1 MDHEN, CDR2 SYDVKM. The CDR3 extends over 16 amino acids. Trimming took 8 bases from V and 0 from J; bases not matched to a gene: 9. Here the CDR3 reads CASGPGTGYSNQPQHF. The DNA for the CDR3 is TGTGCCAGCGGCCCCGGGACAGGTTATAGCAATCAGCCCCAGCATTTT.

Ten or more counts support this clonotype. V is TRBV11-2 and J is TRBJ2-3, with 8 bases aligning to TRBD1. The CDR3 totals 14 residues. Trimming at V came to 5 bases and at J to 1 base, leaving 2 bases not matched to a gene. The germline gives CDR1 SGHAT, CDR2 FQNNGV. CDR3 DNA: TGTGCCAGCAGCCCGGGACAGGGCACAGATACGCAGTATTTT. This codes for CASSPGQGTDTQYF.

There are many counts of this clonotype. This chain uses TRBV5-1 with TRBJ2-3; maybe TRBD2 (6 bases). Germline V gives CDR1 SGHRS, CDR2 YFSETQ. There are 14 residues in the CDR3. The V and J ends lost 0 bases and 6 bases respectively, with 11 bases between them. Here the CDR3 DNA reads TGCGCCAGCAGCTTGGCTGCGGGATGGGATACGCAGTATTTT. It yields the protein CASSLAAGWDTQYF.

This clonotype was observed at least ten times. This chain links TRBV10-2 with TRBJ2-2; 9 bases are a match to TRBD1. The germline gives CDR1 WSHSY, CDR2 SAAADI. The length of the CDR3 is 13 residues. With 6 bases clipped from V and 5 bases from J, the junction kept 1 base outside the gene matches. CDR3 DNA sequence: TGCGCCAGCAGGACAGGGGGAACCGGGGAGCTGTTTTTT. Translating it yields CASRTGGTGELFF.

The chain employs TRBV18 and TRBJ2-5; D may be TRBD2 (6 bases). The CDR3 runs to 14 residues. The germline V gene encodes CDR1 KGHSH and CDR2 LQKENI. Trimming took 5 bases from V and 10 from J, leaving 20 bases between them. The chain's CDR3 is CASSSATSREVQYF. CDR3 bases: TGTGCCAGCTCATCTGCCACTAGCAGGGAGGTCCAGTACTTC.

At least ten counts were recorded for this clonotype. The chain combines TRBV6-5 with TRBJ2-7, with TRBD1 matching 7 bases. The CDR3 is made up of 20 amino acids. Germline lookup yields CDR1 MNHEY and CDR2 SVGAGI. Germline trimming cut 0 bases from V and 3 bases from J; bases unmatched to any gene: 20. In DNA form, the CDR3 reads TGTGCCAGCAGTTACTCGACCGGCTGGGACAGCATGTTCGGGGTCTACGAGCAGTACTTC. It specifies CASSYSTGWDSMFGVYEQYF.

This clonotype was seen once. This may be a read error, as it is one base from a much larger clone. This chain links TRBV20-1 with TRBJ1-1; D unclear. This CDR3 is 17 amino acids long. Trimming took off 5 bases at V and 1 base at J, with 23 bases between the two ends. CDR1 DFQATT and CDR2 SNEGSKA come from the germline V gene (reference sequence). The CDR3 sequence: CSAPDLSTGSQNTEAFF. CDR3 sequence (DNA): TGCAGTGCTCCTGATCTCTCCACCGGGTCACAGAACACTGAAGCTTTCTTT.